Following are 25 T cell receptor beta chains from one sample sequenced in a study of T-cell memory formation after mild COVID-19. TCRdb reprocessed the 5' RACE reads with MiXCR, giving one entry per CDR3 protein. The table includes under 250,000 distinct CDR3 sequences, just over 15% detected once. What was sequenced was PBMCs or a T cell subset sorted from them (not recorded which). The receptors derive from an adult woman who had mild COVID-19 (a few samples of this study predate the infection). Cell type and time point are not known.

The rearrangement uses TRBV4-1 and TRBJ2-5; D gene unclear. Trimming left V 4 bases short and J 1 base short, with 16 bases between. CDR3 length equals 16 residues. In germline, CDR1 is MGHRA, CDR2 YSYEKL. The CDR3 nucleotides read TGCGCCAGCAGCCCACAACCCCCTGGCGCCCAAGAGACCCAGTACTTC. It codes for CASSPQPPGAQETQYF.

The sample holds a few counts of this clonotype. The chain carries TRBV9 and TRBJ2-1, with TRBD2 matching 14 bases. The CDR3 is made up of 14 amino acids. V lost 1 base, J lost 15 bases, and 6 bases stayed unmatched. Germline CDR1 is SGDLS and CDR2 is YYNGEE. CDR3 sequence (DNA): TGTGCCAGCAGCGTATTGACTAGCGGGGGGGCGCTGTTCTTC. Amino acids: CASSVLTSGGALFF.

Only one count was recorded for this clonotype. The rearrangement links TRBV5-1 to TRBJ2-7; D perhaps matches TRBD2 (7 bases). Trimming pared 3 bases from V and 0 bases from J, leaving 16 bases between. Per the germline V gene, CDR1 is SGHRS and CDR2 is YFSETQ. The CDR3 loop spans 16 amino acids. CDR3 sequence: CASSWGGLRTSYEQYF. The CDR3 nucleotides are TGCGCCAGCAGCTGGGGGGGGCTCCGCACCTCCTACGAGCAGTACTTC.

The chain couples TRBV5-1 to TRBJ1-1; D uncertain. CDR3 length: 13 residues. Per germline, CDR1 SGHRS and CDR2 YFSETQ. Between the trimmed V and J ends, which lost 0 bases and 6 bases, there was a span of 9 bases. The CDR3 DNA reads as TGCGCCAGCAGCTTGGTGGGCGTCCCTGAAGCTTTCTTT. Amino acid sequence: CASSLVGVPEAFF. The complete variable domain, with remaining parts taken from reference TRBV5-1 and TRBJ1-1, reads KAGVTQTPRYLIKTRGQQVTLSCSPISGHRSVSWYQQTPGQGLQFLFEYFSETQRNKGNFPGRFSGRQFSNSRSEMNVSTLELGDSALYLCASSLVGVPEAFFGQGTRLTVV.

This clonotype was detected only a few times. The chain uses TRBV12-3 or TRBV12-4 and TRBJ1-2, with D hard to call. CDR3 size: 13 residues. The V gene lost 6 bases and the J gene lost 8 bases, with 16 bases spanning the gap. This CDR3 reads CASRASQREGYTF. CDR3 bases: TGTGCCAGCAGGGCCTCACAAAGGGAGGGCTACACCTTC.

The sample holds a few counts of this clonotype. The chain employs TRBV10-3 and TRBJ2-1, with D possibly being TRBD2 (5 bases). This CDR3 is 13 amino acids long. V shed 6 bases and J shed 7 bases, with 13 bases lying between them. In germline, CDR1 is ENHRY, CDR2 SYGVKD. The CDR3 bases are TGTGCCATCAGGGGCGGGCCCATTAATGAGCAGTTCTTC. Translating it yields CAIRGGPINEQFF.

This clonotype was detected a few times. The rearrangement uses TRBV6-5 and TRBJ1-2, with 8 bases that match TRBD1. The CDR3 runs to 17 residues. V was clipped by 3 bases and J by 3 bases; unmatched bases: 12. The V gene's germline CDR1 is MNHEY and CDR2 SVGAGI. CDR3 in amino acids: CASSYSGQVPGDYGYTF. CDR3 sequence (DNA): TGTGCCAGCAGTTATTCGGGACAGGTTCCCGGGGACTATGGCTACACCTTC.

Only a few counts were recorded for this clonotype. The chain recombines TRBV27 with TRBJ2-7, with 11 bases lining up with TRBD2. Unmatched junction bases numbered 10, after V lost 6 bases and J lost 6 bases. The CDR3 spans 15 residues. Germline CDR1 and CDR2: MNHEY and SMNVEV (reference sequence). CDR3 sequence: CASRGRLAGKAEQYF. The DNA of the CDR3 is TGTGCCAGCAGGGGTCGACTAGCGGGGAAGGCCGAGCAGTACTTC.

This clonotype was counted between two and nine times. This chain links TRBV19 with TRBJ2-1; D is ambiguous. This CDR3 has 13 amino acids. V lost 6 bases and J lost 6, with 12 bases in between. CDR1 is LNHDA, CDR2 SQIVND, per germline (reference sequence). CDR3 in amino acids: CASRITWRNEQFF. The CDR3, as DNA: TGTGCCAGTAGGATCACTTGGCGCAATGAGCAGTTCTTC.

This clonotype was seen a handful of times. The genes are TRBV29-1 and TRBJ2-1; tentative D call: TRBD2 (6 bases). The length of the CDR3 is 12 residues. The V and J ends lost 7 bases and 10 bases respectively, with 17 bases between them. Germline V gene lookup returns CDR1 SQVTM and CDR2 ANQGSEA. In nucleotides, the CDR3 is TGCAGCGCCCCCGAGGCGGGGCCCGAGCAGTTCTTC. It specifies CSAPEAGPEQFF.

This clonotype was seen more than once but under ten times. V usage is TRBV7-2 and J usage is TRBJ1-1, with D unresolved. V lost 5 bases and J lost 1, with 8 bases in between. The germline V gene has CDR1 SGHTA and CDR2 FQGNSA. The length of the CDR3 is 13 residues. CDR3 in DNA: TGTGCCAGCAGCACGGAATCGAACACTGAAGCTTTCTTT. This sequence encodes CASSTESNTEAFF.

The V call is TRBV9, the J call TRBJ2-5; 9 bases align to TRBD2. The V segment lost 0 bases and the J segment 4 bases; nucleotides outside the gene matches: 4. Germline loops: CDR1 SGDLS, CDR2 YYNGEE. The CDR3 is 15 amino acids. The CDR3 region has the DNA TGTGCCAGCAGCGTAGCTAGCGGGGTTGGAGAGACCCAGTACTTC. It encodes CASSVASGVGETQYF.

Ten or more counts support this clonotype. The chain uses TRBV9 and TRBJ2-7, with D hard to call. The V end lost 4 bases, the J end lost 2 bases, and 10 bases lay between the germline ends. CDR3 length: 13 residues. CDR1 and CDR2 from the germline V gene are SGDLS and YYNGEE. The CDR3 sequence is CASSNDGPYEQYF. CDR3 nucleotides: TGTGCCAGCAGCAACGACGGCCCCTACGAGCAGTACTTC.

This clonotype was seen more than once but under ten times. V gene TRBV6-5 combines with J gene TRBJ1-5; maybe TRBD1 (5 bases). The CDR3 has 16 amino acids. The germline V gene encodes CDR1 MNHEY and CDR2 SVGAGI. The ends were cut back, 6 bases at V and 5 bases at J, with 20 bases in the middle. This chain's CDR3 is CASSQGRSLLDQPQHF. In DNA, the CDR3 is TGTGCCAGCAGCCAGGGACGGTCCCTTCTCGATCAGCCCCAGCATTTT.

This clonotype came up a few times. The chain employs TRBV11-2 and TRBJ1-6, with D maybe TRBD1 (6 bases). The V gene lost 5 bases and the J gene lost 8 bases, with 19 bases spanning the gap. Germline CDR1 SGHAT, CDR2 FQNNGV. This CDR3 region has 16 residues. The CDR3 DNA follows: TGTGCCAGCAGCCTCCTCAGGGGAGGTCGGGATTCACCCCTCCACTTT. This sequence encodes CASSLLRGGRDSPLHF.

This clonotype was found once. The chain is built from TRBV4-3 and TRBJ2-1, with 10 bases identical to TRBD1. The end of the DNA aligns better with TRBJ2-7, so the J call may be wrong. The germline gives CDR1 LGHNA, CDR2 YSLEER. The CDR3 totals 15 residues. CDR3 sequence: CASSYGQGETYEQYF. For the CDR3, the DNA is TGCGCCAGCAGTTACGGACAGGGGGAAACCTACGAGCAGTACTTC.

This clonotype occurred a few times. V gene TRBV5-6 combines with J gene TRBJ2-7; possible D gene TRBD2, 5 bases. From germline, CDR1 is SGHDT and CDR2 YYEEEE. The V and J ends lost 0 bases and 1 base respectively, with 11 bases between them. The CDR3 has 15 residues. This chain's CDR3 is CASSLGIRTSYEQYF. The CDR3 nucleotides read TGTGCCAGCAGCTTGGGAATCAGGACTTCCTACGAGCAGTACTTC.

This clonotype was counted between two and nine times. This rearrangement joins TRBV7-9 to TRBJ2-1; D tentatively reads TRBD1 or TRBD2 (5 bases each). CDR1 is SEHNR and CDR2 is FQNEAQ in the germline V gene (reference sequence). The CDR3 totals 17 residues. The V gene lost 1 base and the J gene lost 0 bases, with 13 bases spanning the gap. The CDR3 reads CASSLVQGPSSYNEQFF. CDR3 nucleotides: TGTGCCAGCAGCTTAGTCCAGGGACCAAGCTCCTACAATGAGCAGTTCTTC.

This clonotype was recorded at least ten times. The genes are TRBV9 and TRBJ1-5, with D unclear. This CDR3 is 14 amino acids long. Germline V gives CDR1 SGDLS, CDR2 YYNGEE. V lost 0 bases and J lost 7, with 11 bases in between. CDR3 residues: CASSVDGSGQPQHF. CDR3 bases: TGTGCCAGCAGCGTAGATGGGTCGGGGCAGCCCCAGCATTTT.

This chain uses TRBV5-1 with TRBJ1-1; possibly TRBD1 for D (6 bases). The CDR3 consists of 14 residues. V lost 1 base, J lost 3 bases, and 10 bases lay in between. Germline V lookup: CDR1 SGHRS, CDR2 YFSETQ. The CDR3 coding sequence is TGCGCCAGCAGCTTGATCGGGGGCCACACTGAAGCTTTCTTT. This translates into CASSLIGGHTEAFF.

The chain couples TRBV7-3 to TRBJ2-2; D is uncertain. Deletions cut 3 bases from V and 7 bases from J, with 9 bases between. The CDR3 has 13 amino acids. Germline loops: CDR1 SGHTA, CDR2 FQGTGA. The CDR3 DNA follows: TGTGCCAGCAGCTTGGGTGACATCGGGGAGCTGTTTTTT. Protein product: CASSLGDIGELFF.

The chain carries TRBV27 and TRBJ1-6; perhaps TRBD1 as D (6 bases). Deletions cut 3 bases from V and 9 bases from J, with 15 bases between. This CDR3 has 15 amino acids. CDR1 and CDR2 from the germline V gene are MNHEY and SMNVEV (reference sequence). The CDR3 DNA reads as TGTGCCAGCAGTTTTAAGGGGACAAGGGGTTCACCCCTCCACTTT. It specifies CASSFKGTRGSPLHF.

This chain joins TRBV6-6 and TRBJ1-1, with D unclear. There are 12 residues in the CDR3. The V and J ends lost 0 bases and 9 bases respectively, with 8 bases between them. Germline assignment: CDR1 MNHNY and CDR2 SVGAGI (reference sequence). CDR3 residues: CASSYSQGKAFF. CDR3 DNA: TGTGCCAGCAGTTACTCGCAAGGGAAAGCTTTCTTT.

The CDR3 is CAWSVDGIGSSEQYF. The CDR3 bases are TGTGCCTGGAGTGTAGACGGGATCGGGAGTAGCGAGCAGTACTTC. This rearrangement joins TRBV30 to TRBJ2-7; D possibly corresponds to TRBD2 (6 bases). The CDR3 covers 15 residues. The V gene lost 0 bases and the J gene lost 6 bases, with 18 bases spanning the gap. Germline V gene lookup returns CDR1 GTSNPN and CDR2 SVGIG (reference sequence). The complete variable domain, with remaining parts taken from reference TRBV30 and TRBJ2-7, reads SQTIHQWPATLVQPVGSPLSLECTVEGTSNPNLYWYRQAAGRGLQLLFYSVGIGQISSEVPQNLSASRPQDRQFILSSKKLLLSDSGFYLCAWSVDGIGSSEQYFGPGTRLTVT.

This clonotype has at least ten counts. The chain joins TRBV7-6 to TRBJ1-2, with a weak D call TRBD1 (5 bases). In germline, CDR1 is SGHVS, CDR2 FNYEAQ. Trimming shortened V by 5 bases and J by 8 bases, and 15 bases separated the two germline ends. The CDR3 runs to 13 residues. Here the CDR3 DNA reads TGTGCCAGCAGCGCAGGGACCGCGAGGGGCTACACCTTC. As protein: CASSAGTARGYTF. Based on the CDR3 plus reference TRBV7-6 and TRBJ1-2, the full variable domain is GAGVSQSPRYKVTKRGQDVALRCDPISGHVSLYWYRQALGQGPEFLTYFNYEAQQDKSGLPNDRFSAERPEGSISTLTIQRTEQRDSAMYRCASSAGTARGYTFGSGTRLTVV.